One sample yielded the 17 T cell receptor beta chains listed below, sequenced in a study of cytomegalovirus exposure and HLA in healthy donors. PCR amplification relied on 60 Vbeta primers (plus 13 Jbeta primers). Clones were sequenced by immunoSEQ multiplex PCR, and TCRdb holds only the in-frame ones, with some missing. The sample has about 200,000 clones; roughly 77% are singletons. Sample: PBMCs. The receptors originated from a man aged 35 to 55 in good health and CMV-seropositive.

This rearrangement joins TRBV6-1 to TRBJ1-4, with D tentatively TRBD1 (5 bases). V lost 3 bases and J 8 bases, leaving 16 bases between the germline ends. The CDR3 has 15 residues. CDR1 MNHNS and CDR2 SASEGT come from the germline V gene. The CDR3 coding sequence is TGTGCCAGCAGTGACGGGAGGGGAGGATTGGAAAAACTGTTTTTT. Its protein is CASSDGRGGLEKLFF.

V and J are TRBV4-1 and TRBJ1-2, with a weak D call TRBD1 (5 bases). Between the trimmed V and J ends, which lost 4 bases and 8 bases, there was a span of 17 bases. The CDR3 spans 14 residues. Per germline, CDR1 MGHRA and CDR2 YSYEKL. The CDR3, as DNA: TGCGCCAGCAGCCGACTCCAGGGTCAGGGAGGCTACACCTTC. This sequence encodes CASSRLQGQGGYTF.

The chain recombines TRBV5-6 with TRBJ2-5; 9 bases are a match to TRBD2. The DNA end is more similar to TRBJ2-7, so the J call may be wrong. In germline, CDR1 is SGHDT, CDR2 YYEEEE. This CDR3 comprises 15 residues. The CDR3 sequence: CASSSISGSAYEQYF. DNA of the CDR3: TGTGCCAGCAGCTCGATTAGCGGGAGCGCCTACGAGCAGTACTTC.

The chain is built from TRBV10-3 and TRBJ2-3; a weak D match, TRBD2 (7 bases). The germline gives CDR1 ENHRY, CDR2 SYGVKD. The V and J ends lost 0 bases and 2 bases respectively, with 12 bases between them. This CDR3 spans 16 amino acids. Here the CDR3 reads CAISESGAGVTDTQYF. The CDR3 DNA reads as TGTGCCATCAGTGAGTCGGGGGCGGGAGTCACAGATACGCAGTATTTT.

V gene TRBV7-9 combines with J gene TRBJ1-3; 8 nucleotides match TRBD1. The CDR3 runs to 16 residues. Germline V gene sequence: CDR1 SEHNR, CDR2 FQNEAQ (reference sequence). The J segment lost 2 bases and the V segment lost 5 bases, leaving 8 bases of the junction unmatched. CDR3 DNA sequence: TGTGCCAGCAGCCCCGGACAGGGCCCCCCTGGAAACACCATATATTTT. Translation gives CASSPGQGPPGNTIYF.

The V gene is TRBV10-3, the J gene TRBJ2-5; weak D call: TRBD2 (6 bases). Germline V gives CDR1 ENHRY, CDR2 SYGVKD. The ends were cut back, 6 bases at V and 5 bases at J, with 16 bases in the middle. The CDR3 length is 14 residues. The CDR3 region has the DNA TGTGCCATCAGCGGAAGACTAGAGGGGGAGACCCAGTACTTC. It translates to CAISGRLEGETQYF.

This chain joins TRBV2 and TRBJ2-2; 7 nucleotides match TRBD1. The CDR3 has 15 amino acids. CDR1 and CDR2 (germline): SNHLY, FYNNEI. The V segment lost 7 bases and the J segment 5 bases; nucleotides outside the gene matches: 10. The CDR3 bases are TGTGCCAGCACCGCGACAGGGCGAGGGACCGGGGAGCTGTTTTTT. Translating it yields CASTATGRGTGELFF.

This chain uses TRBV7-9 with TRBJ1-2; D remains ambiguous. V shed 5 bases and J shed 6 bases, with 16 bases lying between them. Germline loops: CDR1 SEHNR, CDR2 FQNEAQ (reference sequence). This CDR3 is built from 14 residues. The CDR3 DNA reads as TGTGCCAGCAGCAAGCTTGGGCAGGCCAATGGCTACACCTTC. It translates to CASSKLGQANGYTF.

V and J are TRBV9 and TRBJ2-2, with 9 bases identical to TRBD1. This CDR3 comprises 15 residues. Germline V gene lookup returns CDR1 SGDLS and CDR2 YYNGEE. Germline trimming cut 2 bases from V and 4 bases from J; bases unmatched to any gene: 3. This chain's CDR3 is CASSVTGGPTGELFF. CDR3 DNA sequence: TGTGCCAGCAGCGTCACAGGGGGCCCCACCGGGGAGCTGTTTTTT.

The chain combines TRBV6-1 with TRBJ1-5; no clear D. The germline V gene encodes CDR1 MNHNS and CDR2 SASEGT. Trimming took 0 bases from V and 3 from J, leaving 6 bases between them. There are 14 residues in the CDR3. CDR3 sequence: CASSEAQHNQPQHF. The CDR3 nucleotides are TGTGCCAGCAGTGAAGCTCAACACAATCAGCCCCAGCATTTT.

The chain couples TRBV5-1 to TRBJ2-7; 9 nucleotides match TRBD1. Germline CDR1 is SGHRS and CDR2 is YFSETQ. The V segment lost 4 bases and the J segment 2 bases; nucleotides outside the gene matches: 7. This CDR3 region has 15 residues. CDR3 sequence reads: CASSPGTGPTYEQYF. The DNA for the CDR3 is TGCGCCAGCAGCCCGGGGACAGGGCCGACCTACGAGCAGTACTTC. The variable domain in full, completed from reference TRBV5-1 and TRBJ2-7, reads KAGVTQTPRYLIKTRGQQVTLSCSPISGHRSVSWYQQTPGQGLQFLFEYFSETQRNKGNFPGRFSGRQFSNSRSEMNVSTLELGDSALYLCASSPGTGPTYEQYFGPGTRLTVT.

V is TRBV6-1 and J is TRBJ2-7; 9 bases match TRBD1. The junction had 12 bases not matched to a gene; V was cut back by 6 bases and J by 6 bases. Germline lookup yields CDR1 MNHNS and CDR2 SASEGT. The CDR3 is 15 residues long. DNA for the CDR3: TGTGCCAGCAGCTCCCCGGACAGGGGATTGCGCGAGCAGTACTTC. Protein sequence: CASSSPDRGLREQYF.

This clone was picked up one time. DNA for the CDR3: TGTGCCAGCAGTTTATTTGCGGGAGGGCCCTACGAGCAGTACTTC. Its translation: CASSLFAGGPYEQYF. The J gene is TRBJ2-7, the V gene TRBV27; 9 positions agree with TRBD2. This CDR3 is 15 amino acids long. Germline values: CDR1 MNHEY, CDR2 SMNVEV (reference sequence). V trimming: 1 base; J trimming: 2 bases; junction bases outside the gene matches: 3.

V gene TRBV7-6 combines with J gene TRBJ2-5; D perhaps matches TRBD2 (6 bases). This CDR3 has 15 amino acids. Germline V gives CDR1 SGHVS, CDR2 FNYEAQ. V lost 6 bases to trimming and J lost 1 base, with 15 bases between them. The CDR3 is CASSRLPGLQETQYF. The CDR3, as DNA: TGTGCCAGCAGTCGACTTCCGGGACTCCAAGAGACCCAGTACTTC.

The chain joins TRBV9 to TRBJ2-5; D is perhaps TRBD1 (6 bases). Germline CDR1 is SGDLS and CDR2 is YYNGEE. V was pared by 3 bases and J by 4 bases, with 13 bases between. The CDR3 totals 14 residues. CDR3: CASSGNRVAETQYF. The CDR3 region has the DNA TGTGCCAGCAGCGGGAACAGGGTAGCAGAGACCCAGTACTTC.

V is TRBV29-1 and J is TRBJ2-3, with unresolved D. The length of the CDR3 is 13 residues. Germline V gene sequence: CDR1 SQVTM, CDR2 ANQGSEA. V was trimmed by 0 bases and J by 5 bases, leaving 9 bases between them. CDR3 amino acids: CSVEEWLKDTQYF. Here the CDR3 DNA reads TGCAGCGTTGAAGAGTGGCTTAAAGATACGCAGTATTTT.

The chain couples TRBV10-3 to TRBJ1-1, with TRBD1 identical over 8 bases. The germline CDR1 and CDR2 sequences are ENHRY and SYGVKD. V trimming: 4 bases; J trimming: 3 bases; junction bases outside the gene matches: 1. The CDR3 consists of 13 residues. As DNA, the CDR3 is TGTGCCATCAGTGCACAGGGGGACACTGAAGCTTTCTTT. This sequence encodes CAISAQGDTEAFF.